This T cell receptor (beta chain) was identified during a study of PD-L1 blockade in urothelial cancer. Of note for this clone: The antigen is unknown.

Sequencing used immunoSEQ multiplex PCR; TCRdb keeps in-frame clones, though not all of them. This sample yields about 120,000 clones, of which 86% are seen a single time; 2.4% belongs to the top ten. Regarding the study as a whole: Durable benefit was linked to greater 3-week expansion of tumor-associated blood clones. A pretreatment blood TCR clonality that fell below the median predicted better progression-free and overall survival.

Time point specified: peripheral blood 6 weeks after treatment start. Urothelial carcinoma affected the patients, and it was locally advanced or metastatic. Patients each gave 1 to 8 samples, pretreatment and on-treatment. The CDR3 has 14 residues. Germline loops: CDR1 SGHAT, CDR2 FQNNGV. Trimming cost V 6 bases and J 6 bases; bases outside gene matches: 6. The chain couples TRBV11-2 to TRBJ2-2, with TRBD1 matching 8 bases. The origin of this receptor is a man aged 45 to 65 with urothelial cancer. The source material was PBMCs, sampled around atezolizumab (anti-PD-L1) treatment. CDR3 sequence reads: CASRGQVSSGELFF. The CDR3, as DNA: TGTGCCAGCAGGGGACAGGTTTCGTCCGGGGAGCTGTTTTTT. Using reference TRBV11-2 and TRBJ2-2 for the parts outside the CDR3, the full variable domain is EAGVAQSPRYKIIEKRQSVAFWCNPISGHATLYWYQQILGQGPKLLIQFQNNGVVDDSQLPKDRFSAERLKGVDSTLKIQPAKLEDSAVYLCASRGQVSSGELFFGEGSRLTVL.